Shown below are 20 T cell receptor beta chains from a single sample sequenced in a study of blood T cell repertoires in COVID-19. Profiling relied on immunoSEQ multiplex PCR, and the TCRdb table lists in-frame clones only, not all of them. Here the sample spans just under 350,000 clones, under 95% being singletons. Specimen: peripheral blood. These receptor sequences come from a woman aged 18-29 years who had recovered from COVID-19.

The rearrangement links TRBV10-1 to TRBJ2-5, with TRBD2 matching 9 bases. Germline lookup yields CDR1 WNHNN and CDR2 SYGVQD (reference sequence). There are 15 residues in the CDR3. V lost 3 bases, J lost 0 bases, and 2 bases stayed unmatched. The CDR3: CASSEIAGDQETQYF. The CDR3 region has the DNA TGCGCCAGCAGTGAAATAGCGGGGGACCAAGAGACCCAGTACTTC.

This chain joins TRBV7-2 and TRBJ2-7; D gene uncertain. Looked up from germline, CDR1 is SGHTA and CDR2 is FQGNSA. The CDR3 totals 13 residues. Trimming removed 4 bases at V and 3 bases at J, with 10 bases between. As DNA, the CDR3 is TGTGCCAGCAGCTCAACCTCGGGCTACGAGCAGTACGTC. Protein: CASSSTSGYEQYV.

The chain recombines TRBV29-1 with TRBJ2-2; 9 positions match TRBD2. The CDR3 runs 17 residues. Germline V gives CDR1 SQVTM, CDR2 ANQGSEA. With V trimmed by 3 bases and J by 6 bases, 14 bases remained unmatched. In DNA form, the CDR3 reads TGCAGCGTTGATGGGGGTTTCGCGGGAGGGCCCCCCGGGGAGCTGTTTTTT. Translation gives CSVDGGFAGGPPGELFF.

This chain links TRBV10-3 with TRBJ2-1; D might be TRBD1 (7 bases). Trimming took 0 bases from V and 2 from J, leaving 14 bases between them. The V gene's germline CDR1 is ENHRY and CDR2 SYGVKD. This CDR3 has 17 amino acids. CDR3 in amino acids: CAISESKGAGTYNEQFF. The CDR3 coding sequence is TGTGCCATCAGTGAGTCGAAGGGGGCGGGGACCTACAATGAGCAGTTCTTC.

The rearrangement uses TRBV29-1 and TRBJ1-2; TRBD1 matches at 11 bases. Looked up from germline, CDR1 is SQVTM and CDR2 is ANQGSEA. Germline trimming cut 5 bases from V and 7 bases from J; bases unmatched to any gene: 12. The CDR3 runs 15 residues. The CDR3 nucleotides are TGCAGCGTTTACCCGAAAGGACAGGGGGCTAGTGGCTACACCTTC. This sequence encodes CSVYPKGQGASGYTF.

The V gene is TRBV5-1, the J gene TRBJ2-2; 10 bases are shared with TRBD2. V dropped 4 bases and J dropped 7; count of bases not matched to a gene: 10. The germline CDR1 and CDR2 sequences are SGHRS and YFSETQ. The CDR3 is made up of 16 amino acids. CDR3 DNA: TGCGCCAGCAGCCCGCCTAGCGGGAGTTTTGGCGGGGAGCTGTTTTTT. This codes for CASSPPSGSFGGELFF. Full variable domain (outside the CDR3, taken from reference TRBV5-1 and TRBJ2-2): KAGVTQTPRYLIKTRGQQVTLSCSPISGHRSVSWYQQTPGQGLQFLFEYFSETQRNKGNFPGRFSGRQFSNSRSEMNVSTLELGDSALYLCASSPPSGSFGGELFFGEGSRLTVL.

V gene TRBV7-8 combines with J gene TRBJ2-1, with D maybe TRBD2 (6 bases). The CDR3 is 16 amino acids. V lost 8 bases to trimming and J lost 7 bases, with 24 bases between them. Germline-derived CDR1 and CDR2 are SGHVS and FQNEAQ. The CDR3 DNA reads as TGTGCCAGCTTGTCCACGGGGGTAGCGTTGCAGAATGAGCAGTTCTTC. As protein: CASLSTGVALQNEQFF.

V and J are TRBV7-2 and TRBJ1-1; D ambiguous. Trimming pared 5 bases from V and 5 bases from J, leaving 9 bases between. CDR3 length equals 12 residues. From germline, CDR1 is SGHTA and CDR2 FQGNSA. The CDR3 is CASSQRWTEAFF. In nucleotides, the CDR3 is TGTGCCAGCAGCCAGAGGTGGACTGAAGCTTTCTTT.

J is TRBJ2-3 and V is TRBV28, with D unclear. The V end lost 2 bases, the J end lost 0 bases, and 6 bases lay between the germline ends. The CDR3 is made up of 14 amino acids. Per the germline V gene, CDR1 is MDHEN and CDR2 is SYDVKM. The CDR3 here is CASSLTSSTDTQYF. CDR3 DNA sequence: TGTGCCAGCAGTTTAACATCCAGCACAGATACGCAGTATTTT.

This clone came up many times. The CDR3 sequence: CASSLTTGGGGYTF. As DNA, the CDR3 is TGTGCCAGCAGTTTGACTACAGGGGGAGGAGGCTACACCTTC. The V call is TRBV28, the J call TRBJ1-2; the match to TRBD1 covers 8 bases. With V trimmed by 3 bases and J by 8 bases, 8 bases remained unmatched. The CDR3 runs to 14 residues. Germline CDR1 MDHEN, CDR2 SYDVKM.

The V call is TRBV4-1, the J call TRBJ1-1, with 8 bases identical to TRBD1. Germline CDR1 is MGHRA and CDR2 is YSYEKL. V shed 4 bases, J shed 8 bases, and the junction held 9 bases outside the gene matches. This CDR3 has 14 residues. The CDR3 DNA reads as TGCGCCAGCAGCCGCTCCGGGACAGGTCTCGAAGCTTTCTTT. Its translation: CASSRSGTGLEAFF.

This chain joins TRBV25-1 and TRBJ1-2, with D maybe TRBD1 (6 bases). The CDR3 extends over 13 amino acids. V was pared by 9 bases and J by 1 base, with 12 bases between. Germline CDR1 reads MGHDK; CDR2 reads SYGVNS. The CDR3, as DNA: TGTGCCAGTACGGGACATATTAACTATGGCTACACCTTC. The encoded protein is CASTGHINYGYTF.

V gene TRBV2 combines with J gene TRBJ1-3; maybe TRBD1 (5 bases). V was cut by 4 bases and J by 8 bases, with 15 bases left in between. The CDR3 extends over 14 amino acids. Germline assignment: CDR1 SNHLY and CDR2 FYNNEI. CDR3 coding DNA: TGTGCCAGCAGTGCGGCTGTTTGGGGGGACACCATATATTTT. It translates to CASSAAVWGDTIYF. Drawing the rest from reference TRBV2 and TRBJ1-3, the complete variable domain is EPEVTQTPSHQVTQMGQEVILRCVPISNHLYFYWYRQILGQKVEFLVSFYNNEISEKSEIFDDQFSVERPDGSNFTLKIRSTKLEDSAMYFCASSAAVWGDTIYFGEGSWLTVV.

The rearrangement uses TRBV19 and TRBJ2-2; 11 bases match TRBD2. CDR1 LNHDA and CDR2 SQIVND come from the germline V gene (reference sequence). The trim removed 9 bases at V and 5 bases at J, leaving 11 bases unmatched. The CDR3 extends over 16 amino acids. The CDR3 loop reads CASGGRASGRTGELFF. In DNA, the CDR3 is TGTGCCAGCGGGGGGAGGGCTAGCGGGAGGACCGGGGAGCTGTTTTTT.

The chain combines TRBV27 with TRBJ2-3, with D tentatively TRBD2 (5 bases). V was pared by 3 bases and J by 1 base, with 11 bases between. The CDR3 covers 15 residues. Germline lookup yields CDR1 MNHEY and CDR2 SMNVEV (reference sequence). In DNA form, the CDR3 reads TGTGCCAGCAGTTTTCTTAGCGAAGGCACAGATACGCAGTATTTT. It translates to CASSFLSEGTDTQYF.

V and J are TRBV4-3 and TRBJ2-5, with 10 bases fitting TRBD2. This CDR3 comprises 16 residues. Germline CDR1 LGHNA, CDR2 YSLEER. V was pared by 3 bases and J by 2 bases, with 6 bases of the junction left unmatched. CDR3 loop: CASSHDLAGGQETQYF. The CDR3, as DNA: TGCGCCAGCAGCCACGACTTAGCGGGAGGACAAGAGACCCAGTACTTC.

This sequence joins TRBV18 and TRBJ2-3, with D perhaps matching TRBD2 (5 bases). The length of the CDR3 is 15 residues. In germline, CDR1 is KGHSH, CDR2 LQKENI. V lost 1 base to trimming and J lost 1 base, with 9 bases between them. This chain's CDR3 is CASSPLTRRTDTQYF. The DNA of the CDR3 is TGTGCCAGCTCACCACTTACTAGGCGCACAGATACGCAGTATTTT.

The CDR3 DNA reads TGTGCCAGCAGTCGAGACAGGAGGAGCTCCTACGAGCAGTACGTC. Protein sequence: CASSRDRRSSYEQYV. The genes are TRBV2 and TRBJ2-7; tentatively, D is TRBD1 (6 bases). In germline, CDR1 is SNHLY, CDR2 FYNNEI. V was clipped by 5 bases and J by 0 bases, with 14 bases between them. This CDR3 comprises 15 residues.

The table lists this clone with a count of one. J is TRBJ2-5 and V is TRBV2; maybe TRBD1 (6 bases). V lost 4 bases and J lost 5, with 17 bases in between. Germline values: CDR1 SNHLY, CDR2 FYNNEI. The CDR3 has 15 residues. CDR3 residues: CASSASRGPWETQYF. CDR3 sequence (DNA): TGTGCCAGCAGTGCAAGCAGGGGCCCATGGGAGACCCAGTACTTC.

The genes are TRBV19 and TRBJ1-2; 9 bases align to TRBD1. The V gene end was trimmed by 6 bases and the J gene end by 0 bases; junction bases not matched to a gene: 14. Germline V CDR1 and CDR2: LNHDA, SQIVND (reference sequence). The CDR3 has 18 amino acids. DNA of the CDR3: TGTGCCAGTAGCAGGACAGGGGACCTTTTGAGGACTAACTATGGCTACACCTTC. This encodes CASSRTGDLLRTNYGYTF.